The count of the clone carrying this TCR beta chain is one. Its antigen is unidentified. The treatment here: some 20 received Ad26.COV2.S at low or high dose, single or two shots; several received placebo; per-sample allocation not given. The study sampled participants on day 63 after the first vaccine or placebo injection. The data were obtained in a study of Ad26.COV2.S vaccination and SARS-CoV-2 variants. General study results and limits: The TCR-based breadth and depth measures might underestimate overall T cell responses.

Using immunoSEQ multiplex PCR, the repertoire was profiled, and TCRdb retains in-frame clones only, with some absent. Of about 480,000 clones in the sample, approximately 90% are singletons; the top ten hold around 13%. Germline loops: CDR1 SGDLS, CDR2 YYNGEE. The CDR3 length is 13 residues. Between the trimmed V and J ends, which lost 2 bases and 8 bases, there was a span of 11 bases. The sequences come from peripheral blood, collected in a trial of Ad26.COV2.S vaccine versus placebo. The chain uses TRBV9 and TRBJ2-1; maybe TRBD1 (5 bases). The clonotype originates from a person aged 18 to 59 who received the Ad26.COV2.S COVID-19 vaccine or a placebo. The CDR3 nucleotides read TGTGCCAGCAGCGTTGGGGCCTGGGATGAGCAGTTCTTC. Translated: CASSVGAWDEQFF.